Listed below are T cell receptor beta chains from one sample, sequenced in a study of blood T cells in healthy people across ages. TCRdb analysed the 5' RACE reads with MiXCR anew, one entry per CDR3 protein. The sample yields hundreds of thousands of distinct CDR3 sequences, roughly 50% seen once. Source material: blood. These receptors all stem from a woman aged 60 to 75 in good health. The CDR3 runs from the conserved cysteine through the conserved F or W. A D gene is named only where the DNA matches it firmly. Not every row has a clone size; where given, it reads once, few, many or a size class.

TRBV20-1,-,-,TRBJ2-7,CSARVSSTEQYF,TGCAGTGCTAGAGTTTCTAGCACCGAGCAGTACTTC
TRBV7-9,-,many,TRBJ2-4,CASSGGAGAKNIQYF,TGTGCCAGCTCCGGAGGCGCGGGGGCCAAAAACATTCAGTACTTC
TRBV15,-,-,TRBJ1-5,CATSREKAGHSNQPQHF,TGCGCCACCAGCAGAGAGAAGGCAGGTCATAGCAATCAGCCCCAGCATTTT
TRBV15,-,-,TRBJ2-7,CATSSGDTYEQYF,TGTGCCACCAGCAGCGGGGACACCTACGAGCAGTACTTC
TRBV27,TRBD2,-,TRBJ2-5,CASSSRLAVSYEQYF,TGTGCCAGCAGTTCCCGACTAGCGGTCAGCTATGAGCAGTACTTC
TRBV28,-,-,TRBJ2-5,CASTEDSSETQYF,TGTGCCAGCACAGAGGATTCCTCGGAGACCCAGTACTTC
TRBV15,-,few,TRBJ1-4,CATSRTDSTTNEKLFF,TGTGCCACCAGCAGAACAGACAGCACAACTAATGAAAAACTGTTTTTT
TRBV20-1,-,-,TRBJ2-6,CSARVGAGANVLTF,TGCAGTGCTAGAGTTGGGGCTGGGGCCAACGTCCTGACTTTC
TRBV5-1,-,-,TRBJ1-4,CASSRAGSEKLFF,TGCGCCAGCAGCAGAGCAGGGTCTGAAAAACTGTTTTTT
TRBV6-5,-,-,TRBJ1-4,CASSPLGQGKEKLFF,TGTGCCAGCAGCCCCTTGGGGCAGGGGAAGGAAAAACTGTTTTTT
TRBV10-3,TRBD1,few,TRBJ2-7,CAISPDGGQATYEQYF,TGTGCCATCAGCCCCGACGGGGGACAGGCCACCTACGAGCAGTACTTC
TRBV28,TRBD2,-,TRBJ2-7,CASRMMTSGSYEQYF,TGTGCCAGCAGAATGATGACTAGCGGCTCCTACGAGCAGTACTTC
TRBV12-3/TRBV12-4,-,-,TRBJ1-6,CASRQGDNSPLHF,TGTGCCAGCAGACAGGGAGATAATTCACCCCTCCACTTT
TRBV7-2,TRBD1,few,TRBJ1-5,CASSLDRMGGQPQHF,TGTGCCAGCAGCCTGGACAGGATGGGTGGTCAGCCCCAGCATTTT
TRBV29-1,TRBD1,-,TRBJ2-2,CSVDQTGTNTGELFF,TGCAGCGTTGATCAGACAGGGACGAACACCGGGGAGCTGTTTTTT
TRBV7-2,TRBD1,-,TRBJ2-1,CASSLRQGPSGEQFF,TGTGCCAGCAGCTTAAGACAGGGGCCCTCGGGGGAGCAGTTCTTC
TRBV20-1,TRBD2,few,TRBJ2-6,CSAGLAGGPPGANVLTF,TGCAGTGCTGGACTAGCGGGAGGGCCGCCTGGGGCCAACGTCCTGACTTTC
TRBV4-3,TRBD1,-,TRBJ2-7,CVSSQRQGSTYEQYF,TGCGTCAGCAGCCAAAGACAGGGATCTACCTACGAGCAGTACTTC
TRBV11-2,TRBD2,-,TRBJ2-5,CASNTTGDLAGLETQYF,TGTGCCAGCAATACAACCGGGGATCTAGCGGGATTGGAGACCCAGTACTTC
TRBV4-3,-,few,TRBJ2-5,CASSHSREETQYF,TGCGCCAGCAGCCATAGCCGAGAAGAGACCCAGTACTTC
TRBV27,-,-,TRBJ1-1,CASSLWARGGGTEAFF,TGTGCCAGCAGCCTATGGGCAAGGGGCGGGGGCACTGAAGCTTTCTTT
TRBV29-1,-,-,TRBJ2-1,CSGEAGREQFF,TGCAGCGGTGAGGCAGGCCGGGAGCAGTTCTTC
TRBV4-3,-,-,TRBJ1-6,CASSQESSTGTHNSPLHF,TGCGCCAGCAGCCAAGAATCTTCCACCGGGACACATAATTCACCCCTCCACTTT
TRBV28,-,once,TRBJ1-6,CASSFFGPSSYNSPLHF,TGTGCCAGCAGTTTTTTCGGGCCGAGCTCCTATAATTCACCCCTCCACTTT
TRBV29-1,-,many,TRBJ2-7,CSATSSSYEQYF,TGCAGCGCCACATCCAGCTCCTACGAGCAGTACTTC
TRBV7-2,TRBD2,-,TRBJ2-7,CASGPTSGRDEQYF,TGTGCCAGCGGCCCGACTAGCGGGAGGGACGAGCAGTACTTC
TRBV28,-,-,TRBJ1-1,CASSFNAGERSGFF,TGTGCCAGCAGTTTTAACGCAGGGGAAAGAAGCGGTTTCTTT
TRBV25-1,TRBD2,-,TRBJ2-1,CASLMAGGPYNEQFF,TGTGCCAGTCTCATGGCGGGGGGACCCTACAATGAGCAGTTCTTC
TRBV20-1,TRBD2,-,TRBJ2-2,CSARVSGRSNAGELFF,TGCAGTGCTAGAGTTAGCGGGAGGTCTAACGCCGGGGAGCTGTTTTTT
TRBV28,-,once,TRBJ2-2,CASTPGFWSPNTGELFF,TGTGCCAGCACTCCAGGGTTCTGGTCCCCGAACACCGGGGAGCTGTTTTTT
TRBV7-3,-,once,TRBJ2-2,CASSPSSVPGELFF,TGTGCCAGCAGCCCCAGCTCCGTACCCGGGGAGCTGTTTTTT
TRBV29-1,TRBD1,many,TRBJ2-7,CSVQGQGFSYEQYF,TGCAGCGTTCAAGGACAGGGGTTTTCCTACGAGCAGTACTTC
TRBV12-3/TRBV12-4,-,-,TRBJ2-7,CASSLSDTSYEQYF,TGTGCCAGCAGTTTATCGGATACATCCTACGAGCAGTACTTC
TRBV12-3/TRBV12-4,TRBD2,-,TRBJ2-3,CASSGAGGKADTQYF,TGTGCCAGCAGTGGGGCCGGGGGGAAAGCAGATACGCAGTATTTT
TRBV6-2/TRBV6-3,-,few,TRBJ1-1,CASKSSGSVTEAFF,TGTGCCAGCAAGAGTTCGGGGTCGGTGACTGAAGCTTTCTTT
TRBV15,-,many,TRBJ2-1,CATSRAPGRTYNEQFF,TGTGCCACCAGCAGAGCCCCGGGACGGACCTACAATGAGCAGTTCTTC
TRBV19,-,-,TRBJ1-1,CASSDRALGTEAFF,TGTGCCAGTAGTGATCGTGCCCTGGGTACTGAAGCTTTCTTT
TRBV12-3/TRBV12-4,-,-,TRBJ1-2,CASSSLGEASYGYTF,TGTGCCAGCAGCAGTTTGGGAGAGGCTAGCTATGGCTACACCTTC
TRBV20-1,TRBD1,-,TRBJ2-7,CSAQGDRRPYEQYF,TGCAGTGCCCAAGGGGACAGAAGACCCTACGAGCAGTACTTC
TRBV5-1,TRBD1,-,TRBJ2-7,CASSLDRRSYEQYF,TGCGCCAGCAGCCTGGACAGGAGATCCTACGAGCAGTACTTC
TRBV9,-,-,TRBJ2-5,CASSATGFSETQYF,TGTGCCAGCAGCGCTACAGGATTTTCAGAGACCCAGTACTTC
TRBV4-3,-,-,TRBJ2-7,CASSQSHQGDEQYF,TGCGCCAGCAGCCAGAGCCACCAAGGCGACGAGCAGTACTTC
TRBV20-1,TRBD2,-,TRBJ2-1,CSARGTSGRHNEQFF,TGCAGTGCTAGAGGGACTAGCGGGAGGCACAATGAGCAGTTCTTC
TRBV11-3,-,-,TRBJ2-5,CASSLNPANNEQYF,TGTGCCAGCAGCTTGAATCCAGCCAACAATGAGCAGTACTTC
TRBV4-3,-,-,TRBJ1-6,CASSQDANSPLHF,TGCGCCAGCAGCCAAGATGCCAATTCACCCCTCCACTTT
TRBV6-1,TRBD2,-,TRBJ2-7,CANSDSGRTSSYEQYF,TGTGCCAACAGTGATAGCGGGAGGACCAGCTCCTACGAGCAGTACTTC
TRBV9,TRBD2,-,TRBJ2-7,CASSVSSGSLYEQYF,TGTGCCAGCAGCGTATCTAGCGGGAGTCTCTACGAGCAGTACTTC
TRBV28,TRBD2,few,TRBJ2-7,CASITWGGSYEQYF,TGTGCCAGCATTACCTGGGGGGGATCCTACGAGCAGTACTTC
TRBV7-2,-,-,TRBJ2-7,CASTQGPGNEQYF,TGTGCCAGTACCCAGGGACCCGGCAATGAGCAGTACTTC
TRBV4-3,TRBD1,-,TRBJ1-5,CASSQEWGQGNQPQHF,TGCGCCAGCAGCCAAGAATGGGGACAGGGAAATCAGCCCCAGCATTTT
TRBV7-2,TRBD1,few,TRBJ1-2,CASSPKGQGYGYTF,TGTGCCAGCAGCCCCAAAGGACAGGGCTATGGCTACACCTTC
TRBV4-3,TRBD1,-,TRBJ2-7,CANSPDRDGSYEQYF,TGCGCCAACAGCCCAGACAGGGACGGCTCCTACGAGCAGTACTTC
TRBV3-1,TRBD2,-,TRBJ2-7,CASSATSSNEQYF,TGTGCCAGCAGCGCGACTAGCAGCAACGAGCAGTACTTC
TRBV29-1,-,-,TRBJ2-5,CSVVGGPNEQYF,TGCAGCGTTGTTGGGGGGCCCAATGAGCAGTACTTC
TRBV21-1,-,-,TRBJ1-2,CASSKEDGEGSYGYTF,TGTGCCAGCAGCAAAGAAGATGGAGAGGGTAGCTATGGCTACACCTTC
TRBV5-1,TRBD1,-,TRBJ2-6,CASSPGGTGANVLTF,TGCGCCAGCAGCCCAGGGGGAACTGGGGCCAACGTCCTGACTTTC
TRBV6-1,-,-,TRBJ2-7,CTSSEALRRNYEQYF,TGTACCAGCAGTGAAGCGCTTCGACGGAACTACGAGCAGTACTTC
TRBV20-1,-,-,TRBJ2-1,CSARGDPRDSNEQFF,TGCAGTGCTAGGGGCGACCCCCGGGACTCCAATGAGCAGTTCTTC
TRBV11-2,TRBD1,-,TRBJ1-5,CASSLGQTNQPQHF,TGTGCCAGCAGCCTGGGACAGACCAATCAGCCCCAGCATTTT
TRBV20-1,-,-,TRBJ1-6,CSAREGPNSPLHF,TGCAGTGCTAGAGAGGGGCCCAATTCACCCCTCCACTTT